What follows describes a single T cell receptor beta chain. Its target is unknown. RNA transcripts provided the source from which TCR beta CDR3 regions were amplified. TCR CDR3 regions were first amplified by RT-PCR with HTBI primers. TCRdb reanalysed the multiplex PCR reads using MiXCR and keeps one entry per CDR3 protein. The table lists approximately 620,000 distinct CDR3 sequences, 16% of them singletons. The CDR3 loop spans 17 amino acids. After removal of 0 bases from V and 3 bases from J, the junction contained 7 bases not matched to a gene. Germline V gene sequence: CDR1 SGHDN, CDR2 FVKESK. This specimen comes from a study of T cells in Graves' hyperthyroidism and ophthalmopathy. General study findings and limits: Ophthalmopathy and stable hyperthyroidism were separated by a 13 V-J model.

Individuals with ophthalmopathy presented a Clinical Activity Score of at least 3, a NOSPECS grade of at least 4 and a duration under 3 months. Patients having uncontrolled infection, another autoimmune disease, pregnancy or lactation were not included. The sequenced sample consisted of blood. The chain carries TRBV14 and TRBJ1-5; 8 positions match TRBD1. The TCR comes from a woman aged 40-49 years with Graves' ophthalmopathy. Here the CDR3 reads CASSQDKTGDNNQPQHF. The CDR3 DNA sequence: TGTGCCAGCAGCCAAGATAAGACAGGGGATAACAATCAGCCCCAGCATTTT.